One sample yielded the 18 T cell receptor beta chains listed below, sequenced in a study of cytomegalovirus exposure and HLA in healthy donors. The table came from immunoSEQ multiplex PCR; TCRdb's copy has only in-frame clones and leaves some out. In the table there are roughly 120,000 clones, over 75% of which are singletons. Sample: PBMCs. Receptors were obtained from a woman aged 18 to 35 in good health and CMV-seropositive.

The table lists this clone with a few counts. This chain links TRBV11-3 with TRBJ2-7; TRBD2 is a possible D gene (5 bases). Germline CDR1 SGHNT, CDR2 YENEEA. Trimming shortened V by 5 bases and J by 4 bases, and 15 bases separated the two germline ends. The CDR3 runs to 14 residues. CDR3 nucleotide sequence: TGTGCCAGCAGCCCTGGGCTAGCTGTGTACGAGCAGTACTTC. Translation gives CASSPGLAVYEQYF.

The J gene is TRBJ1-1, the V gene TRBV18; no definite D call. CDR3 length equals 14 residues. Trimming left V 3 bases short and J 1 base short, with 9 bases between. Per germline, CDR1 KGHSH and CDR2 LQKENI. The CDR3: CASSPSYRNTEAFF. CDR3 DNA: TGTGCCAGCTCACCTAGTTACAGGAACACTGAAGCTTTCTTT.

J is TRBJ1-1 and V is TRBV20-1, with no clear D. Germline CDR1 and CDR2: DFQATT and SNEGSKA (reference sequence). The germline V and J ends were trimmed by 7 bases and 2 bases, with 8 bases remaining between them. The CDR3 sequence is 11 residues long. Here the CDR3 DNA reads TGCAGTGTTCGTATTAACACTGAAGCTTTCTTT. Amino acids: CSVRINTEAFF.

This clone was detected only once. CDR3 bases: TGTGCCAGCAGCTTGGGACAGTTTATGGGAGAGACCCAGTACTTC. Translated: CASSLGQFMGETQYF. The chain employs TRBV5-6 and TRBJ2-5, with D perhaps TRBD1 (5 bases). The V gene's germline CDR1 is SGHDT and CDR2 YYEEEE. The ends were cut back, 0 bases at V and 4 bases at J, with 13 bases in the middle. The CDR3 is 15 amino acids.

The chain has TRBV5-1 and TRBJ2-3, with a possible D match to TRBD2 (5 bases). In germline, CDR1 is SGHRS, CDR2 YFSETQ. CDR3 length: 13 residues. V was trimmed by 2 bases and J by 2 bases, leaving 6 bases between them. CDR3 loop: CASSLGLTDTQYF. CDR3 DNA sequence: TGCGCCAGCAGCTTAGGACTCACAGATACGCAGTATTTT.

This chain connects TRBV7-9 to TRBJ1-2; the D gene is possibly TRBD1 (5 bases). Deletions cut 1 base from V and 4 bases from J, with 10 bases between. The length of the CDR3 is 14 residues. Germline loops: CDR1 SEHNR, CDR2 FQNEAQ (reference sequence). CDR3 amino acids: CASSLVREPYGYTF. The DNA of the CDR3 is TGTGCCAGCAGCTTAGTCAGGGAACCCTATGGCTACACCTTC.

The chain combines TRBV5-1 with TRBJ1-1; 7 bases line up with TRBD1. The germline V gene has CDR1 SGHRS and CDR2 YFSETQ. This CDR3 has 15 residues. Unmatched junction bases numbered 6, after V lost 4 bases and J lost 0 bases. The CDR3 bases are TGCGCCAGCAGCGCGGGACAGACATTGAACACTGAAGCTTTCTTT. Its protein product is CASSAGQTLNTEAFF.

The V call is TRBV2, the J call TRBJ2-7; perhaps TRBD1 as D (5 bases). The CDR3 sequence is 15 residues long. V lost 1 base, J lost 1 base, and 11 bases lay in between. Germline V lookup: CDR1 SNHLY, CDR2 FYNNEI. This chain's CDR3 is CASSEETAPSYEQYF. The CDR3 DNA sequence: TGTGCCAGCAGTGAAGAGACAGCCCCATCCTACGAGCAGTACTTC.

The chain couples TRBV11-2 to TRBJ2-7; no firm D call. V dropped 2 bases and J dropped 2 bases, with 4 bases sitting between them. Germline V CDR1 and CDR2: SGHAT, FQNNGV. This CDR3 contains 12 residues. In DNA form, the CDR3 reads TGTGCCAGCAGCTTACCGGCCTACGAGCAGTACTTC. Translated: CASSLPAYEQYF.

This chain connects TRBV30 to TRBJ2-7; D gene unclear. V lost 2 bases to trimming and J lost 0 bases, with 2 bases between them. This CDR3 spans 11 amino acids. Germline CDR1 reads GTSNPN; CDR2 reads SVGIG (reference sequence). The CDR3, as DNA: TGTGCCTGGAGTCTCTCCTACGAGCAGTACTTC. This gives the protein CAWSLSYEQYF.

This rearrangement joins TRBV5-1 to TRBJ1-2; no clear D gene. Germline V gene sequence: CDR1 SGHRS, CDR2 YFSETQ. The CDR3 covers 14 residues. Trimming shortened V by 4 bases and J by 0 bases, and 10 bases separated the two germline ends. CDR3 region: CASSVTAANYGYTF. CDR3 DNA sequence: TGCGCCAGCAGCGTTACAGCAGCTAACTATGGCTACACCTTC.

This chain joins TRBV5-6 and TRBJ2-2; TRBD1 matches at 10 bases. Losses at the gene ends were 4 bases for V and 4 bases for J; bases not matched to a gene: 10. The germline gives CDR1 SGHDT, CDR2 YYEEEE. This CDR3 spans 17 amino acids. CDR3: CASSPDRGIKRTGELFF. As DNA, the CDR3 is TGTGCCAGCAGCCCGGACAGGGGGATTAAGCGCACCGGGGAGCTGTTTTTT. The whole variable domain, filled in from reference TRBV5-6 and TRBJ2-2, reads DAGVTQSPTHLIKTRGQQVTLRCSPKSGHDTVSWYQQALGQGPQFIFQYYEEEERQRGNFPDRFSGHQFPNYSSELNVNALLLGDSALYLCASSPDRGIKRTGELFFGEGSRLTVL.

In DNA form, the CDR3 reads TGTGCCAGCAGCCTTGGACAGGGGCGTATGAACACTGAAGCTTTCTTT. Translation gives CASSLGQGRMNTEAFF. The chain employs TRBV5-4 and TRBJ1-1; 9 bases line up with TRBD1. In germline, CDR1 is SGHNT, CDR2 YYREEE (reference sequence). This CDR3 region has 16 residues. The J segment lost 0 bases and the V segment lost 4 bases, leaving 7 bases of the junction unmatched. The full variable domain, its missing parts supplied by reference TRBV5-4 and TRBJ1-1, is ETGVTQSPTHLIKTRGQQVTLRCSSQSGHNTVSWYQQALGQGPQFIFQYYREEENGRGNFPPRFSGLQFPNYSSELNVNALELDDSALYLCASSLGQGRMNTEAFFGQGTRLTVV.

The CDR3 DNA reads as TGTGCCTGGAACGCGGGCCCCGGGGAGCTGTTTTTT. This codes for CAWNAGPGELFF. This chain uses TRBV30 with TRBJ2-2; D possibly corresponds to TRBD2 (5 bases). Germline CDR1 and CDR2: GTSNPN and SVGIG (reference sequence). V lost 4 bases and J 6 bases, leaving 9 bases between the germline ends. The length of the CDR3 is 12 residues.

The CDR3 region is CASSKDSTYEQYF. CDR3 bases: TGTGCCAGTAGTAAGGACAGTACCTACGAGCAGTACTTC. The gene calls are TRBV19 and TRBJ2-7; tentatively, D is TRBD1 (6 bases). V lost 4 bases, J lost 2 bases, and 9 bases lay in between. The CDR3 length is 13 residues. The germline V gene encodes CDR1 LNHDA and CDR2 SQIVND (reference sequence). Complete variable domain (other parts from reference TRBV19 and TRBJ2-7): DGGITQSPKYLFRKEGQNVTLSCEQNLNHDAMYWYRQDPGQGLRLIYYSQIVNDFQKGDIAEGYSVSREKKESFPLTVTSAQKNPTAFYLCASSKDSTYEQYFGPGTRLTVT.

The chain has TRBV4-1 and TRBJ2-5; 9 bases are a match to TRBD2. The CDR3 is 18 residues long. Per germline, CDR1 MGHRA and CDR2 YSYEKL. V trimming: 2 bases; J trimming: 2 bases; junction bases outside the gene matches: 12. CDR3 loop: CASSQWELSGGRQETQYF. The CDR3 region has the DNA TGCGCCAGCAGCCAATGGGAGCTAAGCGGGGGGAGACAAGAGACCCAGTACTTC.

The CDR3 sequence: CASSYLYEQYF. CDR3 in DNA: TGTGCCAGCAGTTATCTCTACGAGCAGTACTTC. This sequence joins TRBV6-1 and TRBJ2-7; no clear D gene. CDR1 MNHNS and CDR2 SASEGT come from the germline V gene. V lost 5 bases and J lost 3, with 5 bases in between. The CDR3 covers 11 residues.

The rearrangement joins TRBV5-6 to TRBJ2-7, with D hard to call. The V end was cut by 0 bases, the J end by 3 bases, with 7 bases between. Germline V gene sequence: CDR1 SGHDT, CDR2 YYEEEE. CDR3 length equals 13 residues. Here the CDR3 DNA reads TGTGCCAGCAGCTTGGGTCAGTTCTACGAGCAGTACTTC. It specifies CASSLGQFYEQYF.